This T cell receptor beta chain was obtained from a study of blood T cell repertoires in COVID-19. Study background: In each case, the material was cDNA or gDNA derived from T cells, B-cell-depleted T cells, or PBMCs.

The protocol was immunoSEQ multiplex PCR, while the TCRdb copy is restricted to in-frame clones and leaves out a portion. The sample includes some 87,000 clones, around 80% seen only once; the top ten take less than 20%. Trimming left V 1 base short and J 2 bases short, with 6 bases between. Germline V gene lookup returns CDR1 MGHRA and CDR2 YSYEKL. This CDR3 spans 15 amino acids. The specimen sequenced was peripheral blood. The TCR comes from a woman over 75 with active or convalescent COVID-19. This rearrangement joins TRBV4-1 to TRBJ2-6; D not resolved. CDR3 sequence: CASSQAGTGANVLTF. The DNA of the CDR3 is TGCGCCAGCAGCCAAGCGGGTACTGGGGCCAACGTCCTGACTTTC.